A selection of T cell receptor beta chains follows, all from one sample in a study of blood T cell repertoires in COVID-19. The protocol was immunoSEQ multiplex PCR, while the TCRdb copy is restricted to in-frame clones and leaves out a portion. Among fewer than 250,000 clones listed, around 80% were seen once. The sequenced material came from PBMCs or T cells enriched from blood (not recorded which). The receptors here all came from a woman aged 50 to 65 with acute COVID-19. CDR3s include the opening cysteine and the closing phenylalanine or tryptophan. The order of the fields is J gene, clone size, V gene, D gene, CDR3 length, CDR3 protein, CDR3 DNA. The D gene is left open where the match is weak. Size tells how often a clone was seen (once, few, many) or the class of an expanded clone, and some rows leave it out.

j_gene: TRBJ1-1
abundance: -
v_gene: TRBV28
d_gene: TRBD1
len: 16
CDR3aa: CASSPIGTGLRGQAFF
CDR3nt: TGTGCCAGCAGTCCGATTGGGACAGGGCTTAGGGGGCAAGCTTTCTTT

j_gene: TRBJ2-1
abundance: -
v_gene: TRBV7-9
d_gene: TRBD1
len: 15
CDR3aa: CASSLGQGRYNEQFF
CDR3nt: TGTGCCAGCAGCCTCGGACAGGGGAGGTACAATGAGCAGTTCTTC

j_gene: TRBJ1-6
abundance: -
v_gene: TRBV7-9
d_gene: TRBD1
len: 16
CDR3aa: CASSRSGQGYNSPLHF
CDR3nt: TGTGCCAGCAGCCGGTCGGGACAGGGGTATAATTCACCCCTCCACTTT

j_gene: TRBJ2-3
abundance: -
v_gene: TRBV19
d_gene: -
len: 14
CDR3aa: CASSSGGSTDTQYF
CDR3nt: TGTGCCAGTAGTAGCGGGGGCAGCACAGATACGCAGTATTTT

j_gene: TRBJ2-2
abundance: many
v_gene: TRBV5-4
d_gene: -
len: 16
CDR3aa: CASSLESGFNTGELFF
CDR3nt: TGTGCCAGCAGCTTGGAGTCAGGGTTTAACACCGGGGAGCTGTTTTTT

j_gene: TRBJ1-2
abundance: -
v_gene: TRBV6-5
d_gene: -
len: 14
CDR3aa: CASSYSGGSYGYTF
CDR3nt: TGTGCCAGCAGTTACTCGGGGGGGAGCTATGGCTACACCTTC

j_gene: TRBJ2-2
abundance: few
v_gene: TRBV10-3
d_gene: TRBD2
len: 13
CDR3aa: CATLFSGSGELFF
CDR3nt: TGTGCCACCCTCTTTAGCGGGTCCGGGGAGCTGTTTTTT

j_gene: TRBJ1-3
abundance: once
v_gene: TRBV5-1
d_gene: TRBD1
len: 16
CDR3aa: CASSLSPRGTGNTIYF
CDR3nt: TGCGCCAGCAGCTTGAGCCCCAGGGGGACTGGAAACACCATATATTTT

j_gene: TRBJ2-5
abundance: many
v_gene: TRBV6-2/TRBV6-3
d_gene: TRBD2
len: 14
CDR3aa: CASSLGLAEETQYF
CDR3nt: TGTGCCAGCAGCCTGGGACTAGCGGAAGAGACCCAGTACTTC

j_gene: TRBJ2-3
abundance: -
v_gene: TRBV7-6
d_gene: -
len: 17
CDR3aa: CASSLAPRGTSTDTQYF
CDR3nt: TGTGCCAGCAGCTTAGCCCCACGGGGGACCAGCACAGATACGCAGTATTTT

j_gene: TRBJ1-6
abundance: -
v_gene: TRBV5-5
d_gene: TRBD1
len: 16
CDR3aa: CASSLGLGTANSPLHF
CDR3nt: TGTGCCAGCAGCTTGGGGCTTGGGACAGCGAATTCACCCCTCCACTTT

j_gene: TRBJ1-4
abundance: -
v_gene: TRBV27
d_gene: -
len: 14
CDR3aa: CASRDPGPHEKLFF
CDR3nt: TGTGCCAGCAGGGACCCAGGGCCCCATGAAAAACTGTTTTTT

j_gene: TRBJ1-2
abundance: -
v_gene: TRBV2
d_gene: -
len: 15
CDR3aa: CASIRTFDFNYGYTF
CDR3nt: TGTGCCAGCATTAGGACATTCGATTTTAACTATGGCTACACCTTC

j_gene: TRBJ1-4
abundance: -
v_gene: TRBV5-1
d_gene: -
len: 14
CDR3aa: CASSPAQTGEKLFF
CDR3nt: TGCGCCAGCAGCCCAGCCCAGACAGGCGAAAAACTGTTTTTT

j_gene: TRBJ2-1
abundance: -
v_gene: TRBV5-6
d_gene: TRBD1
len: 16
CDR3aa: CASSFGTGNFHNEQFF
CDR3nt: TGTGCCAGCAGCTTTGGGACAGGCAATTTTCACAATGAGCAGTTCTTC

j_gene: TRBJ2-3
abundance: -
v_gene: TRBV6-4
d_gene: TRBD2
len: 15
CDR3aa: CASSDSGLDVDTQYF
CDR3nt: TGTGCCAGCAGTGACTCAGGACTAGATGTAGATACGCAGTATTTT

j_gene: TRBJ1-5
abundance: -
v_gene: TRBV10-3
d_gene: -
len: 15
CDR3aa: CAISDPGRTDQPQHF
CDR3nt: TGTGCCATCAGTGATCCCGGACGGACAGATCAGCCCCAGCATTTT

j_gene: TRBJ1-1
abundance: -
v_gene: TRBV2
d_gene: -
len: 15
CDR3aa: CASSTPSRLGLRAFF
CDR3nt: TGTGCCAGCAGTACTCCATCACGTCTGGGCCTTCGAGCTTTCTTT

j_gene: TRBJ2-1
abundance: -
v_gene: TRBV7-2
d_gene: -
len: 15
CDR3aa: CASSFPGSRANEQFF
CDR3nt: TGTGCCAGCAGCTTCCCGGGATCCAGAGCCAATGAGCAGTTCTTC

j_gene: TRBJ1-5
abundance: few
v_gene: TRBV5-1
d_gene: -
len: 15
CDR3aa: CASSLTPFGNQPQHF
CDR3nt: TGCGCCAGCAGCTTAACACCGTTTGGCAATCAGCCCCAGCATTTT

j_gene: TRBJ2-1
abundance: -
v_gene: TRBV27
d_gene: -
len: 11
CDR3aa: CASSFGGEQFF
CDR3nt: TGTGCCAGCAGTTTCGGGGGTGAGCAGTTCTTC

j_gene: TRBJ2-3
abundance: -
v_gene: TRBV2
d_gene: TRBD2
len: 15
CDR3aa: CASRLAGGPWDTQYF
CDR3nt: TGTGCCAGCAGACTAGCGGGGGGGCCCTGGGATACGCAGTATTTT

j_gene: TRBJ1-6
abundance: -
v_gene: TRBV28
d_gene: TRBD1
len: 17
CDR3aa: CASSLKRGLSYNSPLHF
CDR3nt: TGTGCCAGCAGTTTAAAAAGGGGGCTCTCCTATAATTCACCCCTCCACTTT

j_gene: TRBJ1-2
abundance: -
v_gene: TRBV4-3
d_gene: -
len: 15
CDR3aa: CASSQDWDKEEGYTF
CDR3nt: TGCGCCAGCAGCCAAGATTGGGACAAGGAGGAAGGCTACACCTTC

j_gene: TRBJ1-1
abundance: -
v_gene: TRBV6-4
d_gene: -
len: 14
CDR3aa: CASSESNLNTEAFF
CDR3nt: TGTGCCAGCAGTGAGAGTAACCTGAACACTGAAGCTTTCTTT

j_gene: TRBJ1-4
abundance: -
v_gene: TRBV5-4
d_gene: TRBD1
len: 14
CDR3aa: CASSRPGQHEKLFF
CDR3nt: TGTGCCAGCAGCCGGCCGGGACAGCATGAAAAACTGTTTTTT

j_gene: TRBJ2-5
abundance: once
v_gene: TRBV29-1
d_gene: TRBD2
len: 13
CDR3aa: CSADVLAGETQYF
CDR3nt: TGCAGCGCTGATGTACTAGCGGGGGAGACCCAGTACTTC

j_gene: TRBJ1-2
abundance: -
v_gene: TRBV4-1
d_gene: -
len: 16
CDR3aa: CASSQADGQPIYGYTF
CDR3nt: TGCGCCAGCAGTCAAGCCGACGGACAGCCGATCTATGGCTACACCTTC

j_gene: TRBJ1-1
abundance: many
v_gene: TRBV7-9
d_gene: -
len: 15
CDR3aa: CASSTPDGRDTEAFF
CDR3nt: TGTGCCAGCAGCACGCCCGACGGGCGGGACACTGAAGCTTTCTTT

j_gene: TRBJ2-5
abundance: -
v_gene: TRBV19
d_gene: TRBD2
len: 19
CDR3aa: CASSPPLSGGSGTRETQYF
CDR3nt: TGTGCCAGTAGCCCCCCTCTCAGCGGGGGGAGCGGTACACGAGAGACCCAGTACTTC

j_gene: TRBJ1-6
abundance: -
v_gene: TRBV28
d_gene: -
len: 12
CDR3aa: CATQGYNSPLHF
CDR3nt: TGTGCCACCCAGGGCTATAATTCACCCCTCCACTTT

j_gene: TRBJ1-1
abundance: -
v_gene: TRBV4-1
d_gene: TRBD1
len: 18
CDR3aa: CASSQDSDRVVRGTEAFF
CDR3nt: TGCGCCAGCAGCCAAGATTCTGACAGGGTGGTTAGGGGGACTGAAGCTTTCTTT

j_gene: TRBJ2-3
abundance: -
v_gene: TRBV19
d_gene: TRBD2
len: 16
CDR3aa: CASSEPSGGQGDTQYF
CDR3nt: TGTGCCAGTAGTGAGCCTAGCGGGGGCCAAGGAGATACGCAGTATTTT

j_gene: TRBJ1-2
abundance: -
v_gene: TRBV3-1/TRBV3-2
d_gene: -
len: 12
CDR3aa: CASSQGVGGYTF
CDR3nt: TGTGCCAGCAGCCAGGGAGTGGGTGGCTACACCTTC

j_gene: TRBJ1-5
abundance: -
v_gene: TRBV7-6
d_gene: -
len: 16
CDR3aa: CASSSLAEGSGQPQHF
CDR3nt: TGTGCCAGCAGCTCCCTCGCGGAGGGGTCAGGTCAGCCCCAGCATTTT

j_gene: TRBJ1-1
abundance: -
v_gene: TRBV7-3
d_gene: -
len: 13
CDR3aa: CASSWTANTEAFF
CDR3nt: TGTGCCAGCAGCTGGACTGCCAACACTGAAGCTTTCTTT